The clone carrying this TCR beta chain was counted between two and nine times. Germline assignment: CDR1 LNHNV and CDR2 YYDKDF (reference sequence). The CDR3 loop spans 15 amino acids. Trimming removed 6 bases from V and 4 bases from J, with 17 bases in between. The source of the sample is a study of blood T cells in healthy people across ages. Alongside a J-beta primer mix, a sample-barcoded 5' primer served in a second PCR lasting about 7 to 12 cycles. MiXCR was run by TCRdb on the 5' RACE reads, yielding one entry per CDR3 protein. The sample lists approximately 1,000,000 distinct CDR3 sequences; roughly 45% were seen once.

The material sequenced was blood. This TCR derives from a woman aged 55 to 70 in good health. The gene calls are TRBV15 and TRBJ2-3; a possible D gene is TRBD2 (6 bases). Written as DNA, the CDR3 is TGTGCCACCAGTCCCTCCCTAGCGTTAGCAGATACGCAGTATTTT. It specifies CATSPSLALADTQYF. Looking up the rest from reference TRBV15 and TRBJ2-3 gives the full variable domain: DAMVIQNPRYQVTQFGKPVTLSCSQTLNHNVMYWYQQKSSQAPKLLFHYYDKDFNNEADTPDNFQSRRPNTSFCFLDIRSPGLGDTAMYLCATSPSLALADTQYFGPGTRLTVL.